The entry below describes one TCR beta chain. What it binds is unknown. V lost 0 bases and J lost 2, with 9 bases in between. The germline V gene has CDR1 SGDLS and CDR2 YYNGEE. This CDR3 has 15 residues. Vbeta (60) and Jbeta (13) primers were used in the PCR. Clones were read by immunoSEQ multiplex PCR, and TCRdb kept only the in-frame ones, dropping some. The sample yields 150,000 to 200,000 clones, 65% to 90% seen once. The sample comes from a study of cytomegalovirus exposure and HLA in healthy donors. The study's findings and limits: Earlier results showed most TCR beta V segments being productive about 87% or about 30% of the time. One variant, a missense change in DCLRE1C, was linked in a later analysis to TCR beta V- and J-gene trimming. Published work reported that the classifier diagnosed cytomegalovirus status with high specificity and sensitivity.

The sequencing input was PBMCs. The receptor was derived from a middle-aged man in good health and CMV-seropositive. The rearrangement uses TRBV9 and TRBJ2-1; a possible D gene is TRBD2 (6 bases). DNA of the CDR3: TGTGCCAGCAGCGTAGCGCCGGGGGCCTACAATGAGCAGTTCTTC. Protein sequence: CASSVAPGAYNEQFF.